The 28 T cell receptor beta chains below all came from one sample that was sequenced in a study of T-cell reconstitution after alpha-beta-depleted transplantation in children. Preparation of the TCRbeta library involved a method that used unique molecular identifiers. TCRdb fed the PCR reads into MiXCR, producing one record per CDR3 protein. The sample lists a few hundred thousand distinct CDR3 sequences; over 10% were seen once. The sample consisted of PBMCs, mostly from graft donor cells, taken 360 days after TCRalphabeta/CD19-depleted stem cell transplant. The receptors come from a male patient younger than 18 who had a stem cell transplant for acute myeloid leukemia, so the T cells may come from the graft donor.

At least ten counts were recorded for this clonotype. The CDR3, as DNA: TGCAGTGCTAGTAAACTAGCGGGGGGATACAATGAGCAGTTCTTC. This encodes CSASKLAGGYNEQFF. The genes are TRBV20-1 and TRBJ2-1; TRBD2 matches at 12 bases. In germline, CDR1 is DFQATT, CDR2 SNEGSKA (reference sequence). V was clipped by 3 bases and J by 4 bases; unmatched bases: 4. The CDR3 is 15 amino acids.

The table lists this clonotype with a few counts. V is TRBV28 and J is TRBJ2-7, with TRBD1 as a possible D gene (6 bases). This CDR3 contains 13 residues. V shed 10 bases and J shed 0 bases, with 13 bases lying between them. Germline assignment: CDR1 MDHEN and CDR2 SYDVKM. CDR3: CANTGNSSYEQYF. For the CDR3, the DNA is TGTGCCAATACAGGGAATAGCTCCTACGAGCAGTACTTC.

This clonotype was seen a single time. The genes are TRBV7-2 and TRBJ2-1; 9 bases map to TRBD2. This CDR3 has 18 amino acids. The germline CDR1 and CDR2 sequences are SGHTA and FQGNSA. With 0 bases clipped from V and 9 bases from J, the junction kept 15 bases outside the gene matches. Here the CDR3 reads CASSLAFGAGGPWGEQFF. CDR3 DNA sequence: TGTGCCAGCAGCTTAGCGTTTGGGGCGGGAGGGCCCTGGGGTGAGCAGTTCTTC.

This clonotype occurred a few times. The gene calls are TRBV11-2 and TRBJ2-3, with TRBD2 matching 14 bases. Germline CDR1 and CDR2: SGHAT and FQNNGV. CDR3 size: 20 residues. Trimming took 4 bases from V and 0 from J; bases not matched to a gene: 12. CDR3 sequence reads: CASSSPPGLAGVMSTDTQYF. CDR3 coding DNA: TGTGCCAGCAGCTCGCCCCCGGGACTAGCGGGAGTTATGAGCACAGATACGCAGTATTTT.

This clonotype has only a few counts. The chain employs TRBV20-1 and TRBJ1-6; possible D gene TRBD1, 6 bases. There are 17 residues in the CDR3. Germline V gives CDR1 DFQATT, CDR2 SNEGSKA (reference sequence). V lost 6 bases and J 0 bases, leaving 18 bases between the germline ends. The CDR3 loop reads CSAPARDTFSYNSPLHF. CDR3 DNA: TGCAGTGCGCCGGCCCGGGACACCTTCTCCTATAATTCACCCCTCCACTTT.

Only a few counts were recorded for this clonotype. The chain is built from TRBV29-1 and TRBJ1-6; 8 bases are a match to TRBD1. Germline V gene sequence: CDR1 SQVTM, CDR2 ANQGSEA. V lost 5 bases and J lost 7; bases outside the gene matches: 4. The CDR3 loop spans 13 amino acids. CDR3 nucleotides: TGCAGCGTTCGACAGGGGAGCAATTCACCCCTCCACTTT. This gives the protein CSVRQGSNSPLHF.

There are many counts of this clonotype. The rearrangement links TRBV7-9 to TRBJ2-1; 11 nucleotides align to TRBD2. CDR1 is SEHNR, CDR2 FQNEAQ, per germline (reference sequence). The CDR3 totals 15 residues. V trimming: 5 bases; J trimming: 4 bases; junction bases outside the gene matches: 4. The CDR3 DNA reads TGTGCCAGCAGCGCAACTAGCGGGAGATACAATGAGCAGTTCTTC. Its translation is CASSATSGRYNEQFF. The complete variable domain, with remaining parts taken from reference TRBV7-9 and TRBJ2-1, reads DTGVSQNPRHKITKRGQNVTFRCDPISEHNRLYWYRQTLGQGPEFLTYFQNEAQLEKSRLLSDRFSAERPKGSFSTLEIQRTEQGDSAMYLCASSATSGRYNEQFFGPGTRLTVL.

This clonotype showed up many times. The V and J genes are TRBV27 and TRBJ2-5; 8 nucleotides align to TRBD1. The V and J ends lost 4 bases and 1 base, in that order; junction bases with no gene match: 5. The CDR3 spans 15 residues. Germline CDR1 MNHEY, CDR2 SMNVEV (reference sequence). The CDR3 loop reads CASSSLGTGQETQYF. The CDR3 bases are TGTGCCAGCAGTTCCCTCGGGACAGGCCAAGAGACCCAGTACTTC.

The V gene is TRBV12-3 or TRBV12-4, the J gene TRBJ1-5; D unresolved. CDR3 length: 15 amino acids. Trimming left V 3 bases short and J 2 bases short, with 11 bases between. CDR3 sequence reads: CASSFLTRGNQPQHF. DNA for the CDR3: TGTGCCAGCAGTTTCCTTACGAGGGGCAATCAGCCCCAGCATTTT.

This chain uses TRBV27 with TRBJ2-1; D is uncertain. The V and J ends lost 3 bases and 5 bases respectively, with 14 bases between them. The germline V gene has CDR1 MNHEY and CDR2 SMNVEV (reference sequence). This CDR3 spans 15 amino acids. CDR3 sequence (DNA): TGTGCCAGCAGTTTCGAATTATTGAGAAACAATGAGCAGTTCTTC. Protein product: CASSFELLRNNEQFF.

This clonotype was detected only once. V and J are TRBV2 and TRBJ2-1; TRBD2 agrees at 10 bases. The CDR3 has 16 residues. The V gene's germline CDR1 is SNHLY and CDR2 FYNNEI. The trim removed 0 bases at V and 3 bases at J, leaving 2 bases unmatched. CDR3 residues: CASSEAWTSGYNEQFF. The CDR3 DNA reads TGTGCCAGCAGTGAAGCCTGGACTAGCGGCTACAATGAGCAGTTCTTC. Looking up the rest from reference TRBV2 and TRBJ2-1 gives the full variable domain: EPEVTQTPSHQVTQMGQEVILRCVPISNHLYFYWYRQILGQKVEFLVSFYNNEISEKSEIFDDQFSVERPDGSNFTLKIRSTKLEDSAMYFCASSEAWTSGYNEQFFGPGTRLTVL.

This clonotype was recorded once. A much bigger clone sits one base away, suggesting this may be a read error. This chain connects TRBV6-2 or TRBV6-3 to TRBJ1-1; D may be TRBD1 (6 bases). The CDR3 consists of 17 residues. Trimming removed 2 bases at V and 3 bases at J, with 19 bases between. The germline CDR1 and CDR2 sequences are MNHEY and SVGEGT. The CDR3 DNA sequence: TGTGCCAGCAGTTACGAAAGGGGGAATTCTTATTACACTGAAGCTTTCTTT. Amino acids: CASSYERGNSYYTEAFF.

CDR3 nucleotide sequence: TGTGCCAGCAGTGATAATGTGGGGAATAGCAATCAGCCCCAGCATTTT. Encoded protein: CASSDNVGNSNQPQHF. The rearrangement links TRBV6-1 to TRBJ1-5; D gene ambiguous. Per the germline V gene, CDR1 is MNHNS and CDR2 is SASEGT. The CDR3 runs 16 residues. V gave up 3 bases and J gave up 0 bases, with 12 bases separating them.

This clonotype showed up just a few times. This sequence joins TRBV4-3 and TRBJ1-1; the D gene is possibly TRBD1 (6 bases). With 0 bases removed from V and 2 bases from J, the gap between germline ends came to 10 bases. Looked up from germline, CDR1 is LGHNA and CDR2 is YSLEER. CDR3 length equals 15 residues. The CDR3 is CASSQDRGRNTEAFF. In nucleotides, the CDR3 is TGCGCCAGCAGCCAAGATCGGGGGCGAAACACTGAAGCTTTCTTT.

The chain employs TRBV28 and TRBJ2-5; D not certain. CDR3 length: 15 amino acids. Germline CDR1 reads MDHEN; CDR2 reads SYDVKM. V lost 3 bases and J 5 bases, leaving 16 bases between the germline ends. The CDR3, as DNA: TGTGCCAGCAGTTTTATGTTTTTTGGGAAGGAGACCCAGTACTTC. Its translation is CASSFMFFGKETQYF. The full variable domain, its missing parts supplied by reference TRBV28 and TRBJ2-5, is DVKVTQSSRYLVKRTGEKVFLECVQDMDHENMFWYRQDPGLGLRLIYFSYDVKMKEKGDIPEGYSVSREKKERFSLILESASTNQTSMYLCASSFMFFGKETQYFGPGTRLLVL.

The chain employs TRBV10-3 and TRBJ2-7; 13 nucleotides align to TRBD2. CDR3 size: 14 residues. CDR1 and CDR2 (germline): ENHRY, SYGVKD. J gave up 5 bases and V 8 bases, and 6 bases lay outside the gene matches. CDR3 sequence: CAIQGLAGVNEQYF. CDR3 coding DNA: TGTGCCATCCAAGGACTAGCGGGAGTTAACGAGCAGTACTTC.

The CDR3 loop reads CSVELASGLYVSYNEQFF. Here the CDR3 DNA reads TGCAGCGTTGAATTGGCTAGCGGGTTATATGTGTCCTACAATGAGCAGTTCTTC. The chain recombines TRBV29-1 with TRBJ2-1; 8 positions agree with TRBD2. The germline V gene encodes CDR1 SQVTM and CDR2 ANQGSEA. This CDR3 has 18 residues. The junction had 13 bases not matched to a gene; V was cut back by 2 bases and J by 1 base.

Only one count was recorded for this clonotype. V and J are TRBV12-3 or TRBV12-4 and TRBJ2-3; D call uncertain. This CDR3 comprises 14 residues. V lost 1 base to trimming and J lost 1 base, with 6 bases between them. The CDR3 spells CASSLEFGTDTQYF. CDR3 DNA sequence: TGTGCCAGCAGTTTAGAGTTTGGCACAGATACGCAGTATTTT.

This clonotype has a handful of counts. The chain combines TRBV20-1 with TRBJ2-5; D ambiguous. Trimming removed 3 bases at V and 4 bases at J, with 15 bases between. Germline V gives CDR1 DFQATT, CDR2 SNEGSKA (reference sequence). The CDR3 totals 14 residues. The CDR3 DNA sequence: TGCAGTGCTAGTCTCCCCCTGGGCGGAGAGACCCAGTACTTC. It yields the protein CSASLPLGGETQYF.

The chain links TRBV28 to TRBJ2-7; TRBD1 matches at 7 bases. The germline V gene encodes CDR1 MDHEN and CDR2 SYDVKM. The CDR3 is made up of 15 amino acids. J gave up 3 bases and V 2 bases, and 7 bases lay outside the gene matches. The CDR3 bases are TGTGCCAGCAGTTTAGTCACAGGGGCTCTCTACGAGCAGTACTTC. It specifies CASSLVTGALYEQYF.

V and J are TRBV7-9 and TRBJ1-1; D may be TRBD1 (6 bases). V was shortened by 6 bases and J by 0 bases, with 17 bases between the two germline ends. This CDR3 contains 16 residues. Looked up from germline, CDR1 is SEHNR and CDR2 is FQNEAQ (reference sequence). This chain's CDR3 is CASRPGTFFMNTEAFF. The CDR3 DNA sequence: TGTGCCAGCAGGCCCGGGACATTCTTCATGAACACTGAAGCTTTCTTT.

Only a few counts were recorded for this clonotype. The chain is built from TRBV29-1 and TRBJ2-5; D ambiguous. CDR3 length equals 11 residues. V lost 7 bases to trimming and J lost 2 bases, with 8 bases between them. CDR1 and CDR2 from the germline V gene are SQVTM and ANQGSEA. In DNA, the CDR3 is TGCAGCGCACCAGATCAAGAGACCCAGTACTTC. It is translated as CSAPDQETQYF.

This clonotype was counted a few times. This chain joins TRBV6-2 or TRBV6-3 and TRBJ2-7; 10 nucleotides match TRBD2. Germline-derived CDR1 and CDR2 are MNHEY and SVGEGT. The ends lost 5 bases at V and 1 base at J; junction bases unmatched: 17. The CDR3 spans 19 residues. The CDR3, as DNA: TGTGCCAGCAGTCGGTGGGGACTAGCGCCCGACAAAGTGTCCTACGAGCAGTACTTC. Its translation: CASSRWGLAPDKVSYEQYF.

This clonotype was detected only a few times. The V and J genes are TRBV25-1 and TRBJ2-1; 12 bases match TRBD2. Per the germline V gene, CDR1 is MGHDK and CDR2 is SYGVNS. This CDR3 has 18 residues. The V segment lost 6 bases and the J segment 8 bases; nucleotides outside the gene matches: 17. CDR3 DNA: TGTGCCAGCAGCGAAATCCGACTAGCGGGAGATAGAGGGGATGAGCAGTTCTTC. Translation: CASSEIRLAGDRGDEQFF.

V usage is TRBV21-1 and J usage is TRBJ2-7; the table names TRBD1, a call not compared with the DNA. TRBV21-1 is a known pseudogene. CDR3 length equals 16 residues. CDR3 in amino acids: CASSKVGTGGSYEQYF. As DNA, the CDR3 is TGTGCCAGCAGCAAAGTCGGGACAGGGGGCTCCTACGAGCAGTACTTC.

This clonotype has only a few counts. V usage is TRBV12-3 or TRBV12-4 and J usage is TRBJ2-7; D might be TRBD2 (5 bases). Trimming stripped 4 bases from V and 13 bases from J, with 17 bases between. The CDR3 covers 12 residues. CDR3 protein: CASSSGSGIIYF. The CDR3 DNA reads as TGTGCCAGCAGTTCGGGAAGCGGCATAATCTACTTC.

At least ten counts were recorded for this clonotype. The chain uses TRBV3-1 and TRBJ2-7; the D is unclear. V was cut by 3 bases and J by 0 bases, with 9 bases left in between. The CDR3 totals 14 residues. Germline CDR1 reads LGHDT; CDR2 reads YNNKEL (reference sequence). CDR3 residues: CASSHGQSSYEQYF. CDR3 sequence (DNA): TGTGCCAGCAGCCACGGGCAAAGCTCCTACGAGCAGTACTTC.

This clonotype was observed a handful of times. The chain links TRBV9 to TRBJ2-2; 9 positions match TRBD2. The CDR3 length is 16 residues. Germline V gene data show CDR1 as SGDLS and CDR2 as YYNGEE. V gave up 2 bases and J gave up 5 bases; unmatched junction bases: 7. The CDR3 here is CASSVYPSGKTGELFF. CDR3 DNA sequence: TGTGCCAGCAGCGTTTACCCTAGCGGGAAAACCGGGGAGCTGTTTTTT.